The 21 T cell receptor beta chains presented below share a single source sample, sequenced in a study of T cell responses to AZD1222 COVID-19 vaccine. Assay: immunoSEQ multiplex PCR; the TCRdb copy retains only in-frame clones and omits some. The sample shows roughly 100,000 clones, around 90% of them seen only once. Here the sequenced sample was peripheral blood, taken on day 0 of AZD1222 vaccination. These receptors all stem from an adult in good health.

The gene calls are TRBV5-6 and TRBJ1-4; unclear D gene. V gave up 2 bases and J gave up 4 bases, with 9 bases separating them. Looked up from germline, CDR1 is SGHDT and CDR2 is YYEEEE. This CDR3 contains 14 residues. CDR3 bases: TGTGCCAGCAGCTTAAGAGGGTTTAATGAAAAACTGTTTTTT. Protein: CASSLRGFNEKLFF.

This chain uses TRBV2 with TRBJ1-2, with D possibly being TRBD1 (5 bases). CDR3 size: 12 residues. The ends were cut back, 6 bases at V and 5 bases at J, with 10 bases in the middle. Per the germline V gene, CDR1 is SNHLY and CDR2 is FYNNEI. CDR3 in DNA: TGTGCCAGCAGCGGCGACAGTTATGGCTACACCTTC. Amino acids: CASSGDSYGYTF.

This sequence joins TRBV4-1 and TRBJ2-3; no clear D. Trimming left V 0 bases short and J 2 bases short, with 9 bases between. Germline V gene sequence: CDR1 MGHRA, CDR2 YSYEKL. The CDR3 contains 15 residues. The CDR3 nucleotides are TGCGCCAGCAGCCAAGAAAGAGGAACCACAGATACGCAGTATTTT. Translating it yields CASSQERGTTDTQYF.

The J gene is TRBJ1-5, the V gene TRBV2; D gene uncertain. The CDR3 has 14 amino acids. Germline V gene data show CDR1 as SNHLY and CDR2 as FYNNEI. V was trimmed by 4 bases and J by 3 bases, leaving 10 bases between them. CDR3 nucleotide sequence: TGTGCCAGCAGTGTAGGACGGATCAATCAGCCCCAGCATTTT. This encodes CASSVGRINQPQHF.

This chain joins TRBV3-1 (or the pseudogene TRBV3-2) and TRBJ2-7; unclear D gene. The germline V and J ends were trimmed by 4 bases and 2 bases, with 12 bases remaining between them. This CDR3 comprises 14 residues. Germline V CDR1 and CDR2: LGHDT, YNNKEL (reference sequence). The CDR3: CASSRQISTYEQYF. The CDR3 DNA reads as TGTGCCAGCAGCCGCCAGATCTCAACCTACGAGCAGTACTTC.

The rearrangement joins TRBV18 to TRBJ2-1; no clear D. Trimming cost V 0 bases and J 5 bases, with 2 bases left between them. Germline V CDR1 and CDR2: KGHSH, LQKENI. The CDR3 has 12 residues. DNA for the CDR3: TGTGCCAGCTCACCACCGAACAATGAGCAGTTCTTC. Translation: CASSPPNNEQFF.

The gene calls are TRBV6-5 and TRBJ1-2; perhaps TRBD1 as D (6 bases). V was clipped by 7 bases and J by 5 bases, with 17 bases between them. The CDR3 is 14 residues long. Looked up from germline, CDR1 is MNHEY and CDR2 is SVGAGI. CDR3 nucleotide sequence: TGTGCCAGCACTATTGGGCGGGGGCCTTATGGCTACACCTTC. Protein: CASTIGRGPYGYTF.

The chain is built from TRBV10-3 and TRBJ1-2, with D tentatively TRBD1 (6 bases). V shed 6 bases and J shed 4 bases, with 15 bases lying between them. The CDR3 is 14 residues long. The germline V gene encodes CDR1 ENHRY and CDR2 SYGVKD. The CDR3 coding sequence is TGTGCCATCAGGGGAACAGGGCTCGGCTATGGCTACACCTTC. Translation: CAIRGTGLGYGYTF.

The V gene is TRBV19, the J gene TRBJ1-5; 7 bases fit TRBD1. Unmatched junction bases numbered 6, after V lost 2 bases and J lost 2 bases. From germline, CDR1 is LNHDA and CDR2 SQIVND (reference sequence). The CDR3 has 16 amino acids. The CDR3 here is CASSIFTGVGNQPQHF. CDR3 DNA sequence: TGTGCCAGTAGTATATTTACAGGGGTGGGCAATCAGCCCCAGCATTTT.

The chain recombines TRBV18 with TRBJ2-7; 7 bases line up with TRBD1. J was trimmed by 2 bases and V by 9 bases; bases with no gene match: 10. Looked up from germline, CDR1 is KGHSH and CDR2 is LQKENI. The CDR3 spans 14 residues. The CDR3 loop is CASLTGQGAYEQYF. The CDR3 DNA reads TGTGCCAGTCTCACCGGGCAGGGGGCCTACGAGCAGTACTTC.

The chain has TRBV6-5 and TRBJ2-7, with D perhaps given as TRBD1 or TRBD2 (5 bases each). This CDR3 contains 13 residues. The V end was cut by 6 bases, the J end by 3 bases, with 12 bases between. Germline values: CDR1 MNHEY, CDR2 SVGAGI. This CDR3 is CASSPPGGYEQYF. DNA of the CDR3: TGTGCCAGCAGCCCCCCTGGGGGCTACGAGCAGTACTTC.

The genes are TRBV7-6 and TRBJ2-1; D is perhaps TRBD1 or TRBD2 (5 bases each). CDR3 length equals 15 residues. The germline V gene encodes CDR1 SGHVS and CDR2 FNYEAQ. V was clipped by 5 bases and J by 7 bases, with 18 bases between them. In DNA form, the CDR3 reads TGTGCCAGCAGCCCCCTGAGGGGCGCGTTTAATGAGCAGTTCTTC. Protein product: CASSPLRGAFNEQFF.

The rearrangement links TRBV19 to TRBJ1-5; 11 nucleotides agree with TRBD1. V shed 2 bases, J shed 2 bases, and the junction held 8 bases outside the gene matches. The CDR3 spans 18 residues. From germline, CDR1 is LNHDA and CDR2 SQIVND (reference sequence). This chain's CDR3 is CASSISRTGGTGNQPQHF. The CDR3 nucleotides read TGTGCCAGTAGTATATCCCGGACAGGGGGCACGGGCAATCAGCCCCAGCATTTT.

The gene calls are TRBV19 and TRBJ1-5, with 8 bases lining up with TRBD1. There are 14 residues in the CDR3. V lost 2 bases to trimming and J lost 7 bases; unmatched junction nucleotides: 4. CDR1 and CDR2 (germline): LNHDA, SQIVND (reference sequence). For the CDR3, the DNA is TGTGCCAGTAGTATACTGACAGGGGACCAGCCCCAGCATTTT. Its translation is CASSILTGDQPQHF.

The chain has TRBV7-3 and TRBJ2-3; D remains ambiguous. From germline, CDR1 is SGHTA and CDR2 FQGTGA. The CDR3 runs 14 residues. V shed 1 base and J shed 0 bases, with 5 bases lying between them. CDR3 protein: CASSLRHSTDTQYF. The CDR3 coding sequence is TGTGCCAGCAGCTTAAGGCATAGCACAGATACGCAGTATTTT.

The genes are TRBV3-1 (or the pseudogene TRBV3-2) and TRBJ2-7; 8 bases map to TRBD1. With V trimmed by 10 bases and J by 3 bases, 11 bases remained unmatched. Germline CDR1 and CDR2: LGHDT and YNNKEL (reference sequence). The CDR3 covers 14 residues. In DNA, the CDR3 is TGTGCCACTACGAAGGGACAGGAGAACTACGAGCAGTACTTC. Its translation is CATTKGQENYEQYF.

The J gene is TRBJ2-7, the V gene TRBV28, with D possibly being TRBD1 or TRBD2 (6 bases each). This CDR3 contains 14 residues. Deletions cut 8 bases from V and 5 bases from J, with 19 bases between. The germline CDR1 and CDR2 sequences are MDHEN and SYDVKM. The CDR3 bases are TGTGCCAGCCCCCCCGCAATAGGGGGGCACGAGCAGTACTTC. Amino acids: CASPPAIGGHEQYF.

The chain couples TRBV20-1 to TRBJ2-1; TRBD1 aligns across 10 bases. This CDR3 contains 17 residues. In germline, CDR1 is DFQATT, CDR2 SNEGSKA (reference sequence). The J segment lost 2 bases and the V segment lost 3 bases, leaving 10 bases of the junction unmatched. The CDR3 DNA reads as TGCAGTGCTAGTCAGCCTCCGGGACAGGGGACCTACAATGAGCAGTTCTTC. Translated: CSASQPPGQGTYNEQFF.

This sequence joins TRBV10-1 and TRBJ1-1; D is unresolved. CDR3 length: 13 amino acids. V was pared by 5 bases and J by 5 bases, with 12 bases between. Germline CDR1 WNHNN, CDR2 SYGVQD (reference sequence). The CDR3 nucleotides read TGCGCCAGCAGTCTCACTGAGGGAACTGAAGCTTTCTTT. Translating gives CASSLTEGTEAFF.

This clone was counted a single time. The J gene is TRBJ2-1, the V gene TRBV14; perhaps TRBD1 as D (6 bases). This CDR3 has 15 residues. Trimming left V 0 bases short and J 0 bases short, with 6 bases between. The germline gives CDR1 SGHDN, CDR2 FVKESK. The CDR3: CASSQEQGSYNEQFF. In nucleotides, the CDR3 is TGTGCCAGCAGCCAAGAACAGGGCTCCTACAATGAGCAGTTCTTC.

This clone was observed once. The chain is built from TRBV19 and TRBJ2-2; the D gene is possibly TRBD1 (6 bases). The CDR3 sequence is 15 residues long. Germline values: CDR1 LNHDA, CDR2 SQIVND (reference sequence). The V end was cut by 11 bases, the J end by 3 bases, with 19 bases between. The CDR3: CACAPSDRYTGELFF. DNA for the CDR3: TGTGCCTGTGCCCCCTCGGACAGATACACCGGGGAGCTGTTTTTT.